This T cell receptor beta chain was captured by sequencing in a study of OX40 agonist ivuxolimab in advanced cancers. Only in-frame clones appear in the TCRdb table, and some are missing; sequencing was by immunoSEQ multiplex PCR. The sample lists 70,000 or so clones, 80% to 90% seen once, with 6.5% in the top ten. The source of this sequence is an adult with an advanced solid tumor such as melanoma, head and neck, liver or kidney cancer. The material sequenced was CD4+ or CD8+ T cells sorted from blood, taken in a trial of the OX40 agonist ivuxolimab.

CDR3 loop: CATSRVTSGGSYEQYF. The CDR3 nucleotides read TGTGCCACCAGCAGAGTGACTAGCGGGGGCTCCTACGAGCAGTACTTC. The chain uses TRBV15 and TRBJ2-7; the match to TRBD2 covers 12 bases. The junction had 1 base not matched to a gene; V was cut back by 1 base and J by 0 bases. Germline assignment: CDR1 LNHNV and CDR2 YYDKDF (reference sequence). The length of the CDR3 is 16 residues.